These 16 T cell receptor beta chains came from one sample sequenced in a study of blood T cell repertoires in COVID-19. Here immunoSEQ multiplex PCR was the method, and the copy in TCRdb shows in-frame clones only, minus some. The sample lists roughly 240,000 clones, around nine tenths occurring once. The sequenced sample was peripheral blood. The receptors originated from a woman in her sixties who had recovered from COVID-19.

In DNA, the CDR3 is TGTGCCAGCAGCGTGGTGGACAGGGCCCAAGGCGAGCAGTACTTC. Translation gives CASSVVDRAQGEQYF. This chain uses TRBV9 with TRBJ2-7; 8 nucleotides align to TRBD1. Looked up from germline, CDR1 is SGDLS and CDR2 is YYNGEE. J gave up 6 bases and V 2 bases, and 10 bases lay outside the gene matches. CDR3 length: 15 amino acids.

J is TRBJ1-2 and V is TRBV6-5, with D perhaps TRBD1 (5 bases). Trimming left V 2 bases short and J 3 bases short, with 7 bases between. CDR1 MNHEY and CDR2 SVGAGI come from the germline V gene. The CDR3 has 13 residues. CDR3 in amino acids: CASSYGHYYGYTF. The CDR3, as DNA: TGTGCCAGCAGTTACGGACATTACTATGGCTACACCTTC.

This sequence joins TRBV7-8 and TRBJ2-5; the D is unclear. Trimming cost V 0 bases and J 1 base, with 6 bases left between them. Germline loops: CDR1 SGHVS, CDR2 FQNEAQ. The CDR3 covers 14 residues. CDR3 DNA: TGTGCCAGCAGCTTAGCCCAGCGCCAAGAGACCCAGTACTTC. Its translation is CASSLAQRQETQYF.

The J gene is TRBJ2-3, the V gene TRBV29-1, with D perhaps TRBD1 (5 bases). Looked up from germline, CDR1 is SQVTM and CDR2 is ANQGSEA. V gave up 3 bases and J gave up 0 bases, with 13 bases separating them. This CDR3 is built from 15 residues. The CDR3 nucleotides read TGCAGCGTTGAGGGGCAGCCTGTAAGCACAGATACGCAGTATTTT. Its protein is CSVEGQPVSTDTQYF.

In DNA form, the CDR3 reads TGTGCCAGCAGCCACCGCGAGACAGAAAGGAGATATGGCTACACCTTC. Encoded protein: CASSHRETERRYGYTF. V gene TRBV7-9 combines with J gene TRBJ1-2; tentatively, D is TRBD1 (5 bases). The CDR3 spans 16 residues. V dropped 5 bases and J dropped 5 bases, with 21 bases sitting between them. Germline CDR1 SEHNR, CDR2 FQNEAQ (reference sequence).

V gene TRBV13 combines with J gene TRBJ2-7; the D gene is possibly TRBD2 (5 bases). V lost 0 bases to trimming and J lost 0 bases, with 6 bases between them. This CDR3 has 14 residues. CDR1 PRHDT and CDR2 FYEKMQ come from the germline V gene (reference sequence). Here the CDR3 reads CASSLGGSSYEQYF. The CDR3 DNA sequence: TGTGCCAGCAGCTTAGGGGGGAGCTCCTACGAGCAGTACTTC.

The chain recombines TRBV24-1 with TRBJ1-2; the D is unclear. The germline gives CDR1 KGHDR, CDR2 SFDVKD. Trimming removed 3 bases at V and 6 bases at J, with 7 bases between. The CDR3 loop spans 12 amino acids. For the CDR3, the DNA is TGTGCCACCAGTGATCCTGCTAATGGCTACACCTTC. Translated: CATSDPANGYTF.

The chain uses TRBV28 and TRBJ1-2, with a tentative D call TRBD1 (6 bases). Trimming stripped 2 bases from V and 5 bases from J, with 6 bases between. CDR3 length: 12 amino acids. Germline CDR1 and CDR2: MDHEN and SYDVKM. The CDR3 bases are TGTGCCAGCAGTTTAGGACAGTATGGCTACACCTTC. Amino acids: CASSLGQYGYTF.

This clone was counted a few times. The chain carries TRBV4-1 and TRBJ1-4; TRBD1 aligns across 7 bases. The CDR3 is 15 amino acids. V was pared by 9 bases and J by 0 bases, with 7 bases of the junction left unmatched. Germline loops: CDR1 MGHRA, CDR2 YSYEKL. This CDR3 reads CASKTGHSTNEKLFF. As DNA, the CDR3 is TGCGCCAGTAAGACAGGGCACTCAACTAATGAAAAACTGTTTTTT.

The rearrangement joins TRBV4-1 to TRBJ2-7, with 9 nucleotides matching TRBD2. From germline, CDR1 is MGHRA and CDR2 YSYEKL. This CDR3 has 16 amino acids. The J segment lost 5 bases and the V segment lost 0 bases, leaving 8 bases of the junction unmatched. Here the CDR3 DNA reads TGCGCCAGCAGCCAAGATTGGCGGGGGGGCCGGAACGAGCAGTACTTC. This gives the protein CASSQDWRGGRNEQYF.

In this sample, this clone turned up once. The genes are TRBV27 and TRBJ1-2; D may be TRBD1 (5 bases). V was cut by 6 bases and J by 5 bases, with 13 bases left in between. The CDR3 spans 13 residues. Germline loops: CDR1 MNHEY, CDR2 SMNVEV (reference sequence). CDR3 sequence reads: CASSRGDGYGYTF. Here the CDR3 DNA reads TGTGCCAGCAGCCGGGGGGATGGGTATGGCTACACCTTC.

The CDR3, as DNA: TGCGCCAGCAGCTTGCTACTAGCGGGGGGGCTTGAAAACATTCAGTACTTC. Encoded protein: CASSLLLAGGLENIQYF. The rearrangement uses TRBV5-1 and TRBJ2-4; 13 bases line up with TRBD2. Germline V gene data show CDR1 as SGHRS and CDR2 as YFSETQ. The CDR3 length is 17 residues. The junction had 6 bases not matched to a gene; V was cut back by 1 base and J by 5 bases.

The chain employs TRBV12-3 or TRBV12-4 and TRBJ2-7; TRBD1 aligns across 7 bases. The CDR3 sequence is 12 residues long. J gave up 5 bases and V 5 bases, and 3 bases lay outside the gene matches. The CDR3 here is CASSRQGHEQYF. The CDR3 DNA reads as TGTGCCAGCAGTCGACAGGGTCACGAGCAGTACTTC.

The V and J genes are TRBV3-1 (or the pseudogene TRBV3-2) and TRBJ2-7; possibly TRBD1 for D (6 bases). CDR3 length: 15 amino acids. Germline V CDR1 and CDR2: LGHDT, YNNKEL (reference sequence). The V end lost 4 bases, the J end lost 5 bases, and 18 bases lay between the germline ends. The CDR3 region is CASSLQGRISDEQYF. The CDR3 DNA reads as TGTGCCAGCAGCCTACAGGGCCGGATCTCAGACGAGCAGTACTTC.

The chain links TRBV5-4 to TRBJ2-1, with D possibly TRBD1 on 6 matching bases. The CDR3 runs 14 residues. The germline V gene has CDR1 SGHNT and CDR2 YYREEE (reference sequence). The V gene lost 3 bases and the J gene lost 4 bases, with 11 bases spanning the gap. The CDR3: CASSSGQIYNEQFF. The CDR3 bases are TGTGCCAGCAGCTCAGGACAGATTTACAATGAGCAGTTCTTC.

The J gene is TRBJ1-2, the V gene TRBV28, with D uncertain. Trimming removed 11 bases from V and 2 bases from J, with 9 bases in between. The CDR3 spans 11 residues. Germline CDR1 MDHEN, CDR2 SYDVKM. The CDR3 sequence: CAAAGNYGYTF. The CDR3 nucleotides read TGTGCCGCGGCGGGGAACTATGGCTACACCTTC.